The 5 T cell receptor beta chains below all came from one sample that was sequenced in a study of T cells after yellow fever vaccination. MiXCR was run by TCRdb on the 5' RACE reads, yielding one entry per CDR3 protein. The table shows about 550,000 distinct CDR3 sequences, with around 21% occurring only once. The sequenced sample was PBMCs, obtained 15 days after the yellow fever booster vaccination. Source of these receptors: a young man who received the YFV17D yellow fever vaccine.

Here the CDR3 reads CASSGTSWDTQYF. The CDR3 DNA reads as TGTGCCAGCAGTGGGACTAGCTGGGATACGCAGTATTTT. The chain carries TRBV2 and TRBJ2-3; 8 bases map to TRBD2. There are 13 residues in the CDR3. V shed 4 bases and J 6 bases; nucleotides not matched to a gene: 3. Germline CDR1 reads SNHLY; CDR2 reads FYNNEI.

This clonotype came up a few times. The chain has TRBV5-1 and TRBJ2-3; a possible D gene is TRBD2 (6 bases). CDR1 and CDR2 from the germline V gene are SGHRS and YFSETQ. The CDR3 sequence is 15 residues long. Trimming stripped 2 bases from V and 6 bases from J, with 16 bases between. The CDR3 region is CASSFRLGSTDTQYF. The CDR3 DNA reads as TGCGCCAGCAGCTTCCGACTAGGAAGTACGGATACGCAGTATTTT.

This clonotype was detected a few times. The rearrangement joins TRBV27 to TRBJ2-7; 7 nucleotides match TRBD1. From germline, CDR1 is MNHEY and CDR2 SMNVEV (reference sequence). The CDR3 has 16 amino acids. The trim removed 5 bases at V and 5 bases at J, leaving 15 bases unmatched. The CDR3 DNA reads TGTGCCAGCAGTCAAGATCCCCTCCCGACAGGGCACGAGCAGTACTTC. As protein: CASSQDPLPTGHEQYF.

V and J are TRBV4-3 and TRBJ2-1, with 8 bases identical to TRBD2. The V segment lost 1 base and the J segment 9 bases; nucleotides outside the gene matches: 14. This CDR3 has 17 amino acids. CDR1 and CDR2 (germline): LGHNA, YSLEER. The CDR3 spells CASSQVTGGHRLSEQFF. DNA for the CDR3: TGCGCCAGCAGCCAAGTGACGGGAGGGCACCGTCTTAGTGAGCAGTTCTTC.

The chain couples TRBV2 to TRBJ2-3; D is undetermined. This CDR3 is 14 amino acids long. Trimming removed 4 bases from V and 0 bases from J, with 8 bases in between. The germline V gene encodes CDR1 SNHLY and CDR2 FYNNEI. The CDR3 region is CASSGSYSTDTQYF. CDR3 in DNA: TGTGCCAGCAGTGGGAGCTACAGCACAGATACGCAGTATTTT.